This TCR beta chain is from a study of T cell responses to AZD1222 COVID-19 vaccine. V trimming: 6 bases; J trimming: 4 bases; junction bases outside the gene matches: 8. The CDR3 runs 14 residues. Germline CDR1 MDHEN, CDR2 SYDVKM. Study-level findings and limits: Repertoire sampling happened only post peak T cell response. There were mostly white British donors and more females than males, and clonal diversity was possibly underestimated.

Clones were sequenced by immunoSEQ multiplex PCR, and TCRdb holds only the in-frame ones, with some missing. Among some 150,000 clones listed, 91% were seen once. This clone has a single count. Its specificity is not known. The specimen was peripheral blood, collected on day 0 of AZD1222 vaccination. The sequence came from an adult in good health. The chain is built from TRBV28 and TRBJ1-1, with 7 positions matching TRBD1. The CDR3, as DNA: TGTGCCAGCAGGACGACCTACAGGGGCACTGAAGCTTTCTTT. This sequence encodes CASRTTYRGTEAFF.